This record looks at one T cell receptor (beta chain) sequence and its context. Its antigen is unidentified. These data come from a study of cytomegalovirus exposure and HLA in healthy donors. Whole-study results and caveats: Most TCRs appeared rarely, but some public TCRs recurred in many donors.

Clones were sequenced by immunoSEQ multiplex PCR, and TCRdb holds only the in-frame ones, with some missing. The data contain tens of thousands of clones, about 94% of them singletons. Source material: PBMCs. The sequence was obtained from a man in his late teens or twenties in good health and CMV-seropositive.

The CDR3 DNA sequence: TGCGCCAGCAGGCTGTTCCAAGGGTCAGCGGAGTTTGGGGAGCTGTTTTTT. It is translated as CASRLFQGSAEFGELFF. The chain couples TRBV5-1 to TRBJ2-2, with D maybe TRBD2 (5 bases). The CDR3 contains 17 residues. Germline assignment: CDR1 SGHRS and CDR2 YFSETQ. Trimming shortened V by 5 bases and J by 8 bases, and 25 bases separated the two germline ends.